Presented here are 26 T cell receptor beta chains from one specimen sequenced in a study of T cell responses to AZD1222 COVID-19 vaccine. The repertoire was sequenced with immunoSEQ multiplex PCR; TCRdb's copy has only in-frame clones and lacks some. The sample has under 150,000 clones; roughly 87% are singletons. The material sequenced was peripheral blood, taken on day 0 of AZD1222 vaccination. The receptors were sampled from an adult in good health.

V usage is TRBV12-3 or TRBV12-4 and J usage is TRBJ2-2; D remains unclear. The CDR3 spans 13 residues. Trimming left V 3 bases short and J 6 bases short, with 8 bases between. The CDR3 region has the DNA TGTGCCAGCAGTTTTCGGGTTGCCGGGGAGCTGTTTTTT. Translated, it gives CASSFRVAGELFF.

The chain carries TRBV15 and TRBJ1-1, with TRBD1 matching 7 bases. Germline lookup yields CDR1 LNHNV and CDR2 YYDKDF (reference sequence). This CDR3 has 13 residues. V lost 2 bases to trimming and J lost 4 bases; unmatched junction nucleotides: 1. This chain's CDR3 is CATSRRQGTEAFF. CDR3 coding DNA: TGTGCCACCAGCAGAAGACAGGGCACTGAAGCTTTCTTT.

The gene calls are TRBV7-2 and TRBJ1-2, with 12 bases that match TRBD1. Unmatched junction bases numbered 4, after V lost 4 bases and J lost 4 bases. CDR3 length: 15 residues. Germline-derived CDR1 and CDR2 are SGHTA and FQGNSA. The CDR3 protein is CASSSGQGAFYGYTF. The CDR3 nucleotides read TGTGCCAGCAGCTCGGGACAGGGGGCTTTCTATGGCTACACCTTC.

V gene TRBV4-1 combines with J gene TRBJ2-2, with D possibly TRBD2 on 6 matching bases. The CDR3 runs to 17 residues. Germline CDR1 reads MGHRA; CDR2 reads YSYEKL. Trimming removed 3 bases from V and 0 bases from J, with 14 bases in between. CDR3 sequence reads: CASSQGPLASNTGELFF. The CDR3 region has the DNA TGCGCCAGCAGCCAGGGGCCCCTAGCGTCGAACACCGGGGAGCTGTTTTTT.

J is TRBJ2-3 and V is TRBV20-1; no firm D call. The germline gives CDR1 DFQATT, CDR2 SNEGSKA (reference sequence). This CDR3 contains 13 residues. The germline V and J ends were trimmed by 3 bases and 5 bases, with 12 bases remaining between them. The CDR3 nucleotides are TGCAGTGCTAGTGACTCACCCGTAGATACGCAGTATTTT. Residues: CSASDSPVDTQYF.

J is TRBJ1-2 and V is TRBV19, with 8 bases that match TRBD1. The CDR3 extends over 15 amino acids. CDR1 LNHDA and CDR2 SQIVND come from the germline V gene (reference sequence). The V segment lost 6 bases and the J segment 7 bases; nucleotides outside the gene matches: 13. DNA for the CDR3: TGTGCCAGTAGGGACACCGGGACAGGCTGGACTGGCTACACCTTC. It is translated as CASRDTGTGWTGYTF.

The chain recombines TRBV9 with TRBJ1-1, with D unclear. Trimming shortened V by 5 bases and J by 3 bases, and 5 bases separated the two germline ends. Per germline, CDR1 SGDLS and CDR2 YYNGEE. The CDR3 totals 11 residues. Here the CDR3 reads CASSGDTEAFF. CDR3 nucleotides: TGTGCCAGCAGTGGCGACACTGAAGCTTTCTTT.

The rearrangement joins TRBV5-1 to TRBJ1-4; tentative D call: TRBD1 (6 bases). Looked up from germline, CDR1 is SGHRS and CDR2 is YFSETQ. V gave up 1 base and J gave up 6 bases, with 10 bases separating them. The CDR3 is 14 residues long. CDR3 sequence reads: CASSLNTGYEKLFF. The CDR3 DNA follows: TGCGCCAGCAGCTTGAATACAGGGTATGAAAAACTGTTTTTT. Together with reference TRBV5-1 and TRBJ1-4, the CDR3 gives the full variable domain: KAGVTQTPRYLIKTRGQQVTLSCSPISGHRSVSWYQQTPGQGLQFLFEYFSETQRNKGNFPGRFSGRQFSNSRSEMNVSTLELGDSALYLCASSLNTGYEKLFFGSGTQLSVL.

The gene calls are TRBV12-3 or TRBV12-4 and TRBJ1-2; TRBD1 agrees at 8 bases. This CDR3 region has 13 residues. V shed 3 bases, J shed 6 bases, and the junction held 3 bases outside the gene matches. Here the CDR3 DNA reads TGTGCCAGCAGTTTTCAACAGGGGGATGGCTACACCTTC. It encodes CASSFQQGDGYTF.

The rearrangement uses TRBV19 and TRBJ1-2; the D gene is possibly TRBD1 (6 bases). Trimming shortened V by 5 bases and J by 4 bases, and 14 bases separated the two germline ends. Looked up from germline, CDR1 is LNHDA and CDR2 is SQIVND (reference sequence). The CDR3 spans 14 residues. CDR3 loop: CASSEQGLPYGYTF. The CDR3 DNA reads as TGTGCCAGTAGTGAACAGGGATTACCCTATGGCTACACCTTC.

The chain combines TRBV27 with TRBJ2-7; 8 bases are a match to TRBD2. The CDR3 runs 15 residues. Germline CDR1 is MNHEY and CDR2 is SMNVEV (reference sequence). The V gene end was trimmed by 4 bases and the J gene end by 4 bases; junction bases not matched to a gene: 9. The CDR3 nucleotides are TGTGCCAGCAGTTACTTAAGCGGGAGTAGATACGAGCAGTACTTC. Protein sequence: CASSYLSGSRYEQYF.

This clone has a single count. The V gene is TRBV28, the J gene TRBJ2-5, with a tentative D call TRBD1 (6 bases). Germline-derived CDR1 and CDR2 are MDHEN and SYDVKM. The CDR3 runs to 17 residues. V was cut by 3 bases and J by 2 bases, with 19 bases left in between. The CDR3 reads CASSFPNIGTQQETQYF. The CDR3 DNA follows: TGTGCCAGCAGTTTCCCTAACATAGGGACACAACAAGAGACCCAGTACTTC. Variable domain in full (rest from reference TRBV28 and TRBJ2-5): DVKVTQSSRYLVKRTGEKVFLECVQDMDHENMFWYRQDPGLGLRLIYFSYDVKMKEKGDIPEGYSVSREKKERFSLILESASTNQTSMYLCASSFPNIGTQQETQYFGPGTRLLVL.

This clone was seen once. The J gene is TRBJ2-1, the V gene TRBV6-1; 11 bases map to TRBD2. The germline V gene encodes CDR1 MNHNS and CDR2 SASEGT. The ends lost 4 bases at V and 7 bases at J; junction bases unmatched: 9. The CDR3 is made up of 16 amino acids. CDR3: CASSGQLAGVWNEQFF. The CDR3 region has the DNA TGTGCCAGCAGTGGGCAACTAGCGGGAGTTTGGAATGAGCAGTTCTTC.

The CDR3 reads CASSLLPLRQTSNQPQHF. In DNA form, the CDR3 reads TGTGCCAGCAGTTTATTACCCCTTCGGCAGACCAGCAATCAGCCCCAGCATTTT. The chain links TRBV28 to TRBJ1-5; no reliable D call. Germline lookup yields CDR1 MDHEN and CDR2 SYDVKM. Trimming pared 1 base from V and 1 base from J, leaving 17 bases between. The CDR3 is 18 amino acids.

The genes are TRBV5-3 and TRBJ2-1, with D maybe TRBD2 (5 bases). TRBV5-3 has ORF status, its function being uncertain. This CDR3 spans 17 amino acids. Trimming pared 4 bases from V and 1 base from J, leaving 18 bases between. CDR3 nucleotide sequence: TGTGCCAGAAGCCACCAGCGAGACTATCCGTCCTACAATGAGCAGTTCTTC. It yields the protein CARSHQRDYPSYNEQFF.

CDR3 nucleotides: TGTGCCAGCAGCCAAGATCAAGCGCCGTACGAGACCCAGTACTTC. It translates to CASSQDQAPYETQYF. The genes are TRBV3-1 (or the pseudogene TRBV3-2) and TRBJ2-5; no firm D call. The germline CDR1 and CDR2 sequences are LGHDT and YNNKEL (reference sequence). The CDR3 is made up of 15 amino acids. V was clipped by 0 bases and J by 5 bases, with 13 bases between them.

This chain connects TRBV29-1 to TRBJ2-7, with TRBD1 matching over 9 bases. This CDR3 contains 13 residues. CDR1 and CDR2 from the germline V gene are SQVTM and ANQGSEA. The V segment lost 3 bases and the J segment 5 bases; nucleotides outside the gene matches: 5. The DNA of the CDR3 is TGCAGCGTTGAGGGGACAGGGACCAACGAGCAGTACTTC. It encodes CSVEGTGTNEQYF.

The gene calls are TRBV28 and TRBJ2-2; D might be TRBD2 (6 bases). The CDR3 is made up of 15 amino acids. Per germline, CDR1 MDHEN and CDR2 SYDVKM. V dropped 6 bases and J dropped 2 bases, with 13 bases sitting between them. CDR3 protein: CASRWETSNTGELFF. The CDR3 DNA is TGTGCCAGCAGGTGGGAGACTAGTAACACCGGGGAGCTGTTTTTT.

The chain employs TRBV10-3 and TRBJ2-5; 8 nucleotides line up with TRBD2. The J segment lost 5 bases and the V segment lost 4 bases, leaving 12 bases of the junction unmatched. CDR1 and CDR2 (germline): ENHRY, SYGVKD. The CDR3 has 16 residues. As DNA, the CDR3 is TGTGCCATCAGTGGGGGTCGGGGGGGCATTACCGAGACCCAGTACTTC. Translation gives CAISGGRGGITETQYF.

CDR3 coding DNA: TGTGCCAGTAGTATGATAGGTGGCACTGAAGCTTTCTTT. Translating it yields CASSMIGGTEAFF. The genes are TRBV19 and TRBJ1-1; D is unclear. The CDR3 loop spans 13 amino acids. Trimming pared 3 bases from V and 4 bases from J, leaving 9 bases between. The germline V gene has CDR1 LNHDA and CDR2 SQIVND (reference sequence).

This clone has only a few counts. The chain carries TRBV5-1 and TRBJ1-3; 8 bases line up with TRBD1. The germline CDR1 and CDR2 sequences are SGHRS and YFSETQ. The CDR3 sequence is 14 residues long. V lost 6 bases to trimming and J lost 2 bases; unmatched junction nucleotides: 4. The CDR3 DNA reads TGCGCCAGCACCGAGACAGGGGCTGGAAACACCATATATTTT. As protein: CASTETGAGNTIYF. Variable domain in full (rest from reference TRBV5-1 and TRBJ1-3): KAGVTQTPRYLIKTRGQQVTLSCSPISGHRSVSWYQQTPGQGLQFLFEYFSETQRNKGNFPGRFSGRQFSNSRSEMNVSTLELGDSALYLCASTETGAGNTIYFGEGSWLTVV.

This chain joins TRBV3-1 (or the pseudogene TRBV3-2) and TRBJ2-5, with D tentatively TRBD1 or TRBD2 (5 bases each). The CDR3 runs to 16 residues. Germline V lookup: CDR1 LGHDT, CDR2 YNNKEL (reference sequence). Trimming took 5 bases from V and 5 from J, leaving 21 bases between them. The CDR3 nucleotides are TGTGCCAGCAGCGCCCCTGGGGCATTGAGGGTGGAGACCCAGTACTTC. Its protein is CASSAPGALRVETQYF.

This rearrangement joins TRBV6-5 to TRBJ2-1; 14 nucleotides agree with TRBD2. Per germline, CDR1 MNHEY and CDR2 SVGAGI. This CDR3 is 14 amino acids long. J was trimmed by 4 bases and V by 8 bases; bases with no gene match: 1. The CDR3: CASWTSGRYNEQFF. CDR3 sequence (DNA): TGTGCCAGCTGGACTAGCGGGAGGTACAATGAGCAGTTCTTC.

J is TRBJ2-7 and V is TRBV3-1 (or the pseudogene TRBV3-2); 10 positions match TRBD2. The CDR3 totals 14 residues. The germline gives CDR1 LGHDT, CDR2 YNNKEL (reference sequence). With V trimmed by 1 base and J by 5 bases, 2 bases remained unmatched. The CDR3 DNA follows: TGTGCCAGCAGCCAAGGGGGGACTAGCGACGAGCAGTACTTC. Translated, it gives CASSQGGTSDEQYF.

The chain joins TRBV5-4 to TRBJ1-6, with D maybe TRBD1 (5 bases). The CDR3 runs to 12 residues. Trimming pared 4 bases from V and 10 bases from J, leaving 9 bases between. In germline, CDR1 is SGHNT, CDR2 YYREEE (reference sequence). The CDR3 sequence is CASSQGNSPLHF. CDR3 coding DNA: TGTGCCAGCAGCCAGGGAAACTCACCCCTCCACTTT.

This clone was picked up a small number of times. The rearrangement links TRBV5-6 to TRBJ1-1; TRBD1 matches at 7 bases. Germline loops: CDR1 SGHDT, CDR2 YYEEEE. The CDR3 runs 14 residues. Trimming removed 2 bases from V and 3 bases from J; junction bases left unmatched: 4. The CDR3 region is CASSFGRGDTEAFF. Here the CDR3 DNA reads TGTGCCAGCAGCTTCGGCAGGGGGGACACTGAAGCTTTCTTT.